The source of this T cell receptor beta chain is a study of T cell changes during pregnancy in multiple sclerosis. The CDR3 extends over 13 amino acids. CDR1 and CDR2 from the germline V gene are GTSNPN and SVGIG (reference sequence). V lost 3 bases and J lost 6, with 12 bases in between. Only in-frame clones appear in the TCRdb table, and some are missing; sequencing was by immunoSEQ multiplex PCR. This repertoire shows around 97,000 clones, around nine tenths found once; its top ten account for roughly 0.77%. The source was peripheral blood, collected in the second trimester of pregnancy. The chain couples TRBV30 to TRBJ2-4; tentative D call: TRBD1 (8 bases). This clonotype was sampled from a female donor in good health, enrolled as a control in a pregnancy study. CDR3 protein: CAWRQGGGNIQYF. The CDR3 DNA reads TGTGCCTGGAGACAGGGGGGGGGAAACATTCAGTACTTC.